The 5 T cell receptor beta chains below were found in one sample sequenced in a study of T cell changes during pregnancy in multiple sclerosis. TCRdb's table, derived via immunoSEQ multiplex PCR, lists solely in-frame clones and lacks some. The sample records 40,000 to 50,000 clones, approximately 90% being singletons. The sequences come from CD4+ T cells from peripheral blood mononuclear cells, collected in the first trimester of pregnancy. The receptors here all came from a female donor with multiple sclerosis, enrolled in a pregnancy study.

This clone appeared a single time. V gene TRBV6-4 combines with J gene TRBJ2-3; D not resolved. The germline V gene has CDR1 MRHNA and CDR2 SNTAGT. This CDR3 spans 14 amino acids. V was pared by 6 bases and J by 4 bases, with 14 bases between. The CDR3, as DNA: TGTGCCAGCAGCCCCCACCGGCTAGCAGATACGCAGTATTTT. Translation gives CASSPHRLADTQYF.

The rearrangement uses TRBV7-3 and TRBJ2-6; 9 bases fit TRBD2. With V trimmed by 4 bases and J by 0 bases, 7 bases remained unmatched. This CDR3 comprises 18 residues. The germline CDR1 and CDR2 sequences are SGHTA and FQGTGA. The DNA for the CDR3 is TGTGCCAGCAGCTCAAGACTAGCGGCAGCCTCTGGGGCCAACGTCCTGACTTTC. Its protein is CASSSRLAAASGANVLTF.

The chain uses TRBV12-5 and TRBJ1-5; D is undetermined. The germline V gene has CDR1 LGHNT and CDR2 FRNRAP. The CDR3 consists of 11 residues. Trimming took off 6 bases at V and 7 bases at J, with 7 bases between the two ends. CDR3 nucleotides: TGTGCTAGTGGCCCCTTCCAGCCCCAGCATTTT. Encoded protein: CASGPFQPQHF.

The chain joins TRBV1 to TRBJ2-3; TRBD2 is the table's D call and was not checked against the DNA. TRBV1 is shown as a pseudogene. CDR3 size: 18 residues. As DNA, the CDR3 is TGCACCAGCAGCCAAGCTAGTCTTATGGGGGGAAGCACAGATACGCAGTATTTT. This translates into CTSSQASLMGGSTDTQYF.

This CDR3 reads CASSLEAPYNEQFF. The CDR3 DNA is TGTGCCAGCAGCTTAGAAGCGCCATACAATGAGCAGTTCTTC. The V call is TRBV7-9, the J call TRBJ2-1; D is uncertain. Germline V lookup: CDR1 SEHNR, CDR2 FQNEAQ (reference sequence). This CDR3 has 14 residues. Trimming removed 1 base at V and 4 bases at J, with 8 bases between.